A single sample is the source of the 24 T cell receptor beta chains below, sequenced in a study of blood T cells in healthy people across ages. Then a second PCR, running roughly 7 to 11 cycles, was carried out with a sample-barcoded 5' primer and a J-beta primer mix. Each CDR3 protein gets one entry after TCRdb re-called the 5' RACE reads with MiXCR. Of roughly 2 million distinct CDR3 sequences in the sample, around 50% were seen once. Source material: blood. These receptors originate from a woman in her 40s in good health.

Only a few counts were recorded for this clonotype. The V gene is TRBV18, the J gene TRBJ2-7; 9 bases line up with TRBD1. V was pared by 4 bases and J by 6 bases, with 13 bases of the junction left unmatched. Looked up from germline, CDR1 is KGHSH and CDR2 is LQKENI. The CDR3 is 16 amino acids. The chain's CDR3 is CASSHLGTGGDSEQYF. CDR3 sequence (DNA): TGTGCCAGCTCACATCTGGGAACAGGGGGCGACTCCGAGCAGTACTTC.

This rearrangement joins TRBV7-2 to TRBJ2-3; D is possibly TRBD1 (6 bases). V was cut by 2 bases and J by 6 bases, with 24 bases left in between. This CDR3 comprises 18 residues. Germline V lookup: CDR1 SGHTA, CDR2 FQGNSA. The CDR3 region has the DNA TGTGCCAGCAGCTTAAGGAGGCGTGGTGGGGGCCGCCGGGATACGCAGTATTTT. This codes for CASSLRRRGGGRRDTQYF.

As concerns this clonotype: The junction differs from germline at one of its ends, possibly a read error. This sequence joins TRBV27 and TRBJ2-5; TRBD2 aligns across 7 bases. The J call may be wrong; the DNA end is better matched by TRBJ2-7. Germline CDR1 reads MNHEY; CDR2 reads SMNVEV (reference sequence). CDR3 size: 16 residues. The CDR3 DNA follows: TGTGCCAGCGGTTTACGGCGGGGGATACCCTCCAGCGAGCAGTACTTC. It codes for CASGLRRGIPSSEQYF.

The chain's CDR3 is CASSLPSGQNNNEQFF. CDR3 nucleotides: TGTGCCAGCAGTTTACCCTCGGGACAGAACAACAATGAGCAGTTCTTC. The gene calls are TRBV12-3 or TRBV12-4 and TRBJ2-1; 7 bases match TRBD1. V lost 2 bases, J lost 5 bases, and 9 bases stayed unmatched. The CDR3 has 16 amino acids.

This clonotype has a single count. CDR3 amino acids: CASSLVGGGHGEQYF. The CDR3 coding sequence is TGTGCCAGCAGTTTAGTAGGGGGGGGGCACGGCGAGCAGTACTTC. V is TRBV12-3 or TRBV12-4 and J is TRBJ2-1; possible D gene TRBD2, 7 bases. The J call may be wrong; the DNA end is better matched by TRBJ2-7. The CDR3 has 15 residues.

The chain has TRBV20-1 and TRBJ2-1; TRBD2 is a possible D gene (5 bases). The CDR3 loop spans 13 amino acids. Trimming shortened V by 3 bases and J by 0 bases, and 6 bases separated the two germline ends. Germline values: CDR1 DFQATT, CDR2 SNEGSKA (reference sequence). The DNA of the CDR3 is TGCAGTGCTAGGAGGGACTCCTACAATGAGCAGTTCTTC. It yields the protein CSARRDSYNEQFF.

The CDR3 spells CASSPRVEDNEKLFF. CDR3 DNA sequence: TGCGCCAGCAGCCCTCGAGTGGAAGATAATGAAAAACTGTTTTTT. V is TRBV5-1 and J is TRBJ1-4; D remains unclear. Trimming left V 4 bases short and J 4 bases short, with 14 bases between. Germline V gene data show CDR1 as SGHRS and CDR2 as YFSETQ. CDR3 size: 15 residues.

This clonotype was picked up many times. This chain joins TRBV7-2 and TRBJ2-3; 7 bases fit TRBD2. This CDR3 has 15 residues. V was pared by 0 bases and J by 3 bases, with 3 bases of the junction left unmatched. Germline V lookup: CDR1 SGHTA, CDR2 FQGNSA. CDR3 sequence (DNA): TGTGCCAGCAGCTTAGCATGGGGGGGTACAGATACGCAGTATTTT. Translated: CASSLAWGGTDTQYF. Combining the CDR3 with reference TRBV7-2 and TRBJ2-3 gives the whole variable domain GAGVSQSPSNKVTEKGKDVELRCDPISGHTALYWYRQSLGQGLEFLIYFQGNSAPDKSGLPSDRFSAERTGGSVSTLTIQRTQQEDSAVYLCASSLAWGGTDTQYFGPGTRLTVL.

This clonotype was seen a handful of times. V and J are TRBV27 and TRBJ1-5, with 8 bases aligning to TRBD1. Unmatched junction bases numbered 10, after V lost 2 bases and J lost 4 bases. There are 17 residues in the CDR3. In germline, CDR1 is MNHEY, CDR2 SMNVEV (reference sequence). CDR3 protein: CASSLRSDRGINQPQHF. CDR3 coding DNA: TGTGCCAGCAGTTTACGGTCTGACAGGGGAATTAATCAGCCCCAGCATTTT.

The V call is TRBV13, the J call TRBJ1-2; 8 positions agree with TRBD1. Germline V lookup: CDR1 PRHDT, CDR2 FYEKMQ (reference sequence). The CDR3 sequence is 15 residues long. V lost 0 bases to trimming and J lost 5 bases; unmatched junction nucleotides: 5. This chain's CDR3 is CASSLGPGGEYGYTF. Here the CDR3 DNA reads TGTGCCAGCAGCTTAGGCCCAGGGGGCGAGTATGGCTACACCTTC.

This chain connects TRBV9 to TRBJ1-2; D unclear. Germline assignment: CDR1 SGDLS and CDR2 YYNGEE. CDR3 length: 13 residues. Trimming pared 0 bases from V and 4 bases from J, leaving 7 bases between. CDR3 coding DNA: TGTGCCAGCAGCGTAGCGGCAGGCTATGGCTACACCTTC. This gives the protein CASSVAAGYGYTF.

The gene calls are TRBV7-8 and TRBJ2-5, with TRBD1 as a possible D gene (6 bases). Trimming stripped 3 bases from V and 2 bases from J, with 10 bases between. Germline loops: CDR1 SGHVS, CDR2 FQNEAQ. The length of the CDR3 is 14 residues. The CDR3 sequence: CASSFVTGQETQYF. The DNA of the CDR3 is TGTGCCAGCAGCTTCGTAACAGGGCAAGAGACCCAGTACTTC.

This clonotype has only a few counts. For the CDR3, the DNA is TGCAGTGCTAGAGGGGCGGGGCCCGTGGAGACCCAGTACTTC. It encodes CSARGAGPVETQYF. The chain has TRBV20-1 and TRBJ2-5, with a possible D match to TRBD2 (6 bases). The CDR3 loop spans 14 amino acids. CDR1 and CDR2 (germline): DFQATT, SNEGSKA (reference sequence). Between the trimmed V and J ends, which lost 1 base and 5 bases, there was a span of 14 bases.

The J gene is TRBJ2-7, the V gene TRBV6-5; D possibly uses TRBD1 or TRBD2 (7 bases each). The germline CDR1 and CDR2 sequences are MNHEY and SVGAGI. The CDR3 spans 15 residues. V was trimmed by 3 bases and J by 3 bases, leaving 15 bases between them. This chain's CDR3 is CASSYSGRGGYEQYF. The CDR3 DNA sequence: TGTGCCAGCAGTTATTCAGGCAGGGGGGGCTACGAGCAGTACTTC.

V usage is TRBV7-6 and J usage is TRBJ2-1; the match to TRBD1 covers 7 bases. CDR1 is SGHVS, CDR2 FNYEAQ, per germline. The CDR3 sequence is 16 residues long. V lost 5 bases and J lost 8; bases outside the gene matches: 15. The CDR3 sequence is CASSQGVTGYGHEQFF. The DNA for the CDR3 is TGTGCCAGCAGCCAGGGGGTGACAGGATATGGGCATGAGCAGTTCTTC. Using reference TRBV7-6 and TRBJ2-1 for the parts outside the CDR3, the full variable domain is GAGVSQSPRYKVTKRGQDVALRCDPISGHVSLYWYRQALGQGPEFLTYFNYEAQQDKSGLPNDRFSAERPEGSISTLTIQRTEQRDSAMYRCASSQGVTGYGHEQFFGPGTRLTVL.

The chain links TRBV20-1 to TRBJ2-1; 7 bases are shared with TRBD2. This CDR3 is built from 14 residues. Germline lookup yields CDR1 DFQATT and CDR2 SNEGSKA (reference sequence). V shed 5 bases and J 0 bases; nucleotides not matched to a gene: 4. CDR3 residues: CSAPGGSSYNEQFF. CDR3 in DNA: TGCAGTGCTCCCGGGGGGAGCTCCTACAATGAGCAGTTCTTC.

This clonotype was counted between two and nine times. J is TRBJ2-5 and V is TRBV12-3 or TRBV12-4; perhaps D is TRBD1 or TRBD2 (5 bases each). The V and J ends lost 5 bases and 4 bases respectively, with 14 bases between them. The CDR3 loop spans 14 amino acids. The CDR3 loop is CASSRRWDRETQYF. For the CDR3, the DNA is TGTGCCAGCAGTAGACGGTGGGACCGAGAGACCCAGTACTTC.

The chain couples TRBV7-2 to TRBJ2-1; weak D call: TRBD2 (7 bases). V was shortened by 0 bases and J by 6 bases, with 12 bases between the two germline ends. This CDR3 is built from 15 residues. Germline V gene data show CDR1 as SGHTA and CDR2 as FQGNSA. The CDR3 DNA sequence: TGTGCCAGCAGCTTAGCGGGGGGGCCATTCAATGAGCAGTTCTTC. Its translation is CASSLAGGPFNEQFF.

The DNA of the CDR3 is TGTGCCAGCAGCGGAGCCCAACCGGGGGTGGGGGGAGATACGCAGTATTTT. It encodes CASSGAQPGVGGDTQYF. The V and J genes are TRBV9 and TRBJ2-3, with D tentatively TRBD2 (6 bases). This CDR3 is 17 amino acids long. From germline, CDR1 is SGDLS and CDR2 YYNGEE. Trimming took 3 bases from V and 5 from J, leaving 22 bases between them.

This clonotype appeared a few times. The chain joins TRBV25-1 to TRBJ2-1; the D gene is possibly TRBD2 (6 bases). This CDR3 is 18 amino acids long. The V end was cut by 1 base, the J end by 2 bases, with 18 bases between. The germline gives CDR1 MGHDK, CDR2 SYGVNS. CDR3 residues: CASSESQIWGVAYNEQFF. CDR3 nucleotides: TGTGCCAGCAGTGAATCCCAGATATGGGGGGTCGCCTACAATGAGCAGTTCTTC. Full variable domain (remainder filled in from reference TRBV25-1 and TRBJ2-1): EADIYQTPRYLVIGTGKKITLECSQTMGHDKMYWYQQDPGMELHLIHYSYGVNSTEKGDLSSESTVSRIRTEHFPLTLESARPSHTSQYLCASSESQIWGVAYNEQFFGPGTRLTVL.

Only a few counts were recorded for this clonotype. The CDR3 sequence is CASSTLRPSGGLNEQFF. The CDR3 nucleotides read TGTGCCAGCAGTACCCTTAGGCCTAGCGGGGGGCTGAATGAGCAGTTCTTC. The chain combines TRBV27 with TRBJ2-1; 11 bases agree with TRBD2. The V segment lost 5 bases and the J segment 7 bases; nucleotides outside the gene matches: 13. The germline gives CDR1 MNHEY, CDR2 SMNVEV (reference sequence). The CDR3 spans 17 residues.

The gene calls are TRBV28 and TRBJ1-5; D gene unclear. Trimming stripped 7 bases from V and 4 bases from J, with 14 bases between. Germline lookup yields CDR1 MDHEN and CDR2 SYDVKM. The CDR3 has 14 amino acids. CDR3 loop: CASTFQTLNQPQHF. Here the CDR3 DNA reads TGTGCCAGCACTTTCCAGACCTTAAATCAGCCCCAGCATTTT.

This clonotype turned up a few times. The chain joins TRBV19 to TRBJ2-7, with D possibly matching TRBD1 (5 bases). The J call is in doubt because the DNA end fits TRBJ2-5 better. The CDR3 loop spans 15 amino acids. Germline CDR1 reads LNHDA; CDR2 reads SQIVND (reference sequence). The CDR3 bases are TGTGCCAGTAGTATTACCAGGGCAGGGAAAGAGACCCAGTACTTC. It encodes CASSITRAGKETQYF.

This clonotype came up a few times. This chain connects TRBV28 to TRBJ2-1; 8 nucleotides match TRBD2. The germline V gene has CDR1 MDHEN and CDR2 SYDVKM. V shed 5 bases, J shed 0 bases, and the junction held 9 bases outside the gene matches. The CDR3 is 17 residues long. For the CDR3, the DNA is TGTGCCAGCAGTCTGCCCCTAGCGGGTAGCTCCTACAATGAGCAGTTCTTC. Translation: CASSLPLAGSSYNEQFF.